The rows below give T cell receptor beta chains drawn from one sample of a study of T cells expressing NK-cell markers. TCRdb reworked the 5' RACE reads into one entry per CDR3 protein, no DNA. Its table records 90,000 to 130,000 distinct CDR3 sequences. The sequenced sample consisted of blood T cells: a sorted CD56 or NKG2C T cell subset, CD4+ or CD8+ T cells, or bulk PBMC T cells (not recorded which). These receptors all stem from a woman between 18 and 69 years old in good health. Each CDR3 is given with its conserved first and last residue. Fields, in order: V gene, J gene, CDR3 protein.

>TRBV12-3/TRBV12-4|TRBJ2-2
CASSYLGTGELFF
>TRBV19|TRBJ1-1
CASSIGRQGTEAFF
>TRBV15|TRBJ2-3
CATSLNGKSTDTQYF
>TRBV20-1|TRBJ1-4
CSARESGTPAEKLFF
>TRBV4-3|TRBJ2-7
CASSQGQGIGDEQYF
>TRBV20-1|TRBJ2-7
CSAPGQGAFYEQYF
>TRBV5-4|TRBJ2-1
CASSLQGGNEQFF
>TRBV6-5|TRBJ2-2
CASSYDEGTKTTGELFF
>TRBV4-1|TRBJ2-7
CASSPRMGYEQYF
>TRBV5-5|TRBJ2-7
CASSFDLSTYEQYF